One sample yielded the 2 T cell receptor beta chains listed below, sequenced in a study of T cells after yellow fever vaccination. MiXCR, applied by TCRdb to the 5' RACE reads, yields one record per CDR3 protein. The data contain around 63,000 distinct CDR3 sequences, roughly 7.4% of them seen just once; the ten biggest clones take up 35% to 40%. The specimen was CD8+ T cells sorted from PBMCs, collected 15 days after the yellow fever booster vaccination. These receptors were collected from a man aged 25 to 40 who received the YFV17D yellow fever vaccine.

The V gene is TRBV19, the J gene TRBJ1-5; D perhaps matches TRBD1 (5 bases). The CDR3 runs to 14 residues. The V end lost 5 bases, the J end lost 0 bases, and 8 bases lay between the germline ends. In germline, CDR1 is LNHDA, CDR2 SQIVND (reference sequence). For the CDR3, the DNA is TGTGCCAGTAGTGGGACCTTTAGCAATCAGCCCCAGCATTTT. Residues: CASSGTFSNQPQHF.

The table lists this clonotype with many counts. The CDR3 nucleotides read TGTGCCAGCAGTTCTCCTCCGATTGCGTTCGACTATGGCTACACCTTC. Protein: CASSSPPIAFDYGYTF. The V call is TRBV7-9, the J call TRBJ1-2, with D unresolved. The ends were cut back, 6 bases at V and 3 bases at J, with 20 bases in the middle. The CDR3 length is 16 residues. The germline CDR1 and CDR2 sequences are SEHNR and FQNEAQ (reference sequence). The full variable domain, completed using reference TRBV7-9 and TRBJ1-2, is DTGVSQNPRHKITKRGQNVTFRCDPISEHNRLYWYRQTLGQGPEFLTYFQNEAQLEKSRLLSDRFSAERPKGSFSTLEIQRTEQGDSAMYLCASSSPPIAFDYGYTFGSGTRLTVV.